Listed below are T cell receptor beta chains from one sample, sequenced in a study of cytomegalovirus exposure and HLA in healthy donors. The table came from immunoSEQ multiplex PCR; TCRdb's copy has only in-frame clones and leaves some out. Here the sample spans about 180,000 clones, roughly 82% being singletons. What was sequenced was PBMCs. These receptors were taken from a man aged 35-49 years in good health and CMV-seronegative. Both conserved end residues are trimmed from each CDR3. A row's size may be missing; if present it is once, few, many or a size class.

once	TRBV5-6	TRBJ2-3	ASNYRGFAHTDTQY
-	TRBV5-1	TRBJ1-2	ASSPGTDITYGYT
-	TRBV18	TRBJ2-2	ASSPRVGTGELF
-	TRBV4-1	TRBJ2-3	ASSPTTDTQY
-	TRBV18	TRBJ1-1	ASSPYAGGEGTEAF
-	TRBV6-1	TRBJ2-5	ASRTAGDQETQY
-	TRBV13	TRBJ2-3	ASKWARIPTDTQY
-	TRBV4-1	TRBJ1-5	ASSQDPGSALCH
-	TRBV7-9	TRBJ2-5	ASSLGSLMETQY
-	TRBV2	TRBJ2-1	ASSERRGNYNEQF
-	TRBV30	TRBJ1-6	ACSRGDNSPLH
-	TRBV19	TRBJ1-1	ASSIQGPNTEAF
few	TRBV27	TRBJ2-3	ASSSGGLSTDTQY
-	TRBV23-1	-	ASSQGQRLAGGYEQY
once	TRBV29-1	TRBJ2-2	SVEAPPSGRALNTGELF
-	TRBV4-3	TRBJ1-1	ASSQPDRNTEAF
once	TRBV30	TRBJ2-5	AWSVAGGMETQY
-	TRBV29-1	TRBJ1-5	SARYAGSNQPQH
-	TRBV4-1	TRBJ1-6	ASSHVSGNNSPLH
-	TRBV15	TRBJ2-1	ATSRVAGSEQF
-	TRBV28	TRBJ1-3	ASSPQGRGNTIY
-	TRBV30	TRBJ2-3	AWSLWDTNTDTQY
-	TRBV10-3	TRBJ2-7	AISSLAGRGEQY
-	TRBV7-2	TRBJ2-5	ASSPETSGKQETQY
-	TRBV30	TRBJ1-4	AWSDPGTGLEELF
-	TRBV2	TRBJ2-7	ASKGTNAYEQY
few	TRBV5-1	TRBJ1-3	ASSLEETGRDTIY
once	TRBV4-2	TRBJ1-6	ASSPPWTGDNSPLH
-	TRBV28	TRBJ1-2	ASSSQELHGYT
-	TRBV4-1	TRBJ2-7	ASSQESPGGRSRY
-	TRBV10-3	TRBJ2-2	ATGDANRGTGELF
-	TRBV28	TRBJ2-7	ASRKTGGEQY
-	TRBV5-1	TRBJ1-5	ASSPGQGAEPQH
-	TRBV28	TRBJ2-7	ASIPTGGSYEQY
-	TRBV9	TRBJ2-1	ASSRTSGGWNEQF
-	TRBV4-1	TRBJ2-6	ASTPAGPSGANVLT
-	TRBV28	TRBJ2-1	ASLGTDHNEQF
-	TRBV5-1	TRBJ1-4	ASSLGSSTNEKLF
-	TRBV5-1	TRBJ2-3	ASSLRQGASDTQY
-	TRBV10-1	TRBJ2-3	ASIFSTPLTDTQY
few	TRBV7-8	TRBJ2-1	ASSFGGALAVSSYNEQF
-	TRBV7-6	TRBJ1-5	ASSFRGNQPQH
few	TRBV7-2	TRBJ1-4	ASSLVTDAGLLF
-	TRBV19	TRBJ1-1	ASRDHRVGNTEAF
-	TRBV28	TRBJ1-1	ASSKTTGANTEAF
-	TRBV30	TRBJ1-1	AWSPSRQGGITEAF